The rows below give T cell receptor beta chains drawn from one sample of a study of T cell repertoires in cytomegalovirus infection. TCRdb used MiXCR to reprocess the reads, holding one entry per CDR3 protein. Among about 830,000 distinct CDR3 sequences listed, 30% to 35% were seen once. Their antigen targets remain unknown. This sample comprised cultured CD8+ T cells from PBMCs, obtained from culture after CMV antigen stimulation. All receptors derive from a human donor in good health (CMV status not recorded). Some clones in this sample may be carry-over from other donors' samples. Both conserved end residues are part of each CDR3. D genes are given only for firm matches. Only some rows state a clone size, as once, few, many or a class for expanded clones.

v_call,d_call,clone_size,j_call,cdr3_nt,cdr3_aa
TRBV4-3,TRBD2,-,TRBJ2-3,TGCGCCAGCAGCCAAGATCTCGGCGGGGGGACCATAGATACGCAGTATTTT,CASSQDLGGGTIDTQYF
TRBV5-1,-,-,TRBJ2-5,TGCGCCAGCAGCTGGTATACAGGGATTCAAGAGACCCAGTACTTC,CASSWYTGIQETQYF
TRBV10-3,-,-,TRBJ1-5,TGTGCCATCAGTGATGAGGGGACTTATAGCAATCAGCCCCAGCATTTT,CAISDEGTYSNQPQHF
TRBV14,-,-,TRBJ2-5,TGTGCCAGCAGCTCCGAGGGTTGGGGAGAGACCCAGTACTTC,CASSSEGWGETQYF
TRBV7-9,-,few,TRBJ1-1,TGTGCCAGCAGCCCTATCCCGGACCCGGGGGCTTTCTTT,CASSPIPDPGAFF
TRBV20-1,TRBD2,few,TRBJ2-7,TGCAGTGCTAGCGACACCACTAGCGCTAAGGTCTACGAGCAGTACTTC,CSASDTTSAKVYEQYF
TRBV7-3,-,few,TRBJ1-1,TGTGCCAGCAGCTTAGAGAGGGATGAAGCTTTCTTT,CASSLERDEAFF
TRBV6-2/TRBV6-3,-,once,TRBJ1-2,TGTGCCAGCAGTCCATCGACAGCTCCCGATGGCTACACCTTC,CASSPSTAPDGYTF
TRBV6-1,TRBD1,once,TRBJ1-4,TGTGCCAGCAGTGCCGGACAGGGGGCAACTAATGAAAAACTGTTTTTT,CASSAGQGATNEKLFF
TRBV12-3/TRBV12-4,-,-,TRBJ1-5,TGTGCCAGCAGTTCCTCCGGGAGCGTCCTCGAGGAGCCCCAGCATTTT,CASSSSGSVLEEPQHF
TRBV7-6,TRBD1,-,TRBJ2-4,TGTACCAGCAGCCTCGGGACAGGGGGAGGGCTAGCCAAAAACATTCAGTACTTC,CTSSLGTGGGLAKNIQYF
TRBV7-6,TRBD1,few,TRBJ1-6,TGTGCCAGCAGCTTAAGTATCACAGGGGGATCACCCCTCCACTTT,CASSLSITGGSPLHF
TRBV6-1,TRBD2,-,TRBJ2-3,TGTGCCAGCAAAATACAAGCGGGGGCTAGCACAGATACGCAGTATTTT,CASKIQAGASTDTQYF
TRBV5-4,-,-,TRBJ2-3,TGTGCCAGCAGCTTGCTTGAGGAGAGCGCAGATACGCAGTATTTT,CASSLLEESADTQYF
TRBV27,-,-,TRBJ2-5,TGTGCCAGCAGTTTATCACTAGGCTGGGAGACCCTGTACTTC,CASSLSLGWETLYF
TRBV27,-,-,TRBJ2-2,TGTGCCAGCAGTTTTGTGGCACCAGGGGAGCTGTTTTTT,CASSFVAPGELFF
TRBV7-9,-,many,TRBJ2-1,TGTGCCAGCAGCAGTCGGGACTCCCCCGGCCATGAGCAGTTCTTC,CASSSRDSPGHEQFF
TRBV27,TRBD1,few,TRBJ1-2,TGTGCCAGCAGTTTATGGGGGACAGGGGACGATGGCTACACCTTC,CASSLWGTGDDGYTF
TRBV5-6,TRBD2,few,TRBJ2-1,TGTGCCAGCAGCTCTAGGGCGGGGGGTCGAGTCAATGAGCAGTTCTTC,CASSSRAGGRVNEQFF
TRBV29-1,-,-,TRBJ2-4,TGCAGCGTTCTTTTAGGGGACGGGGCCAAAAACATTCAGTACTTC,CSVLLGDGAKNIQYF
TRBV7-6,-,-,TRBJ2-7,TGTGCCGCCAGCGGGGACAGGTCCTACGAGCAGTACTTC,CAASGDRSYEQYF
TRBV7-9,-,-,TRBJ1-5,TGTGCCAGCAGCTTTGGTAGTGGCCACCAGCCCCAGCATTTT,CASSFGSGHQPQHF
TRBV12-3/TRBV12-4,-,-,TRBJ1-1,TGTGCCAGCAGCTTCCGGGGGCCCGAAGCTTTCTTT,CASSFRGPEAFF
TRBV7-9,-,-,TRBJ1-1,TGTGCCAGCAGCCCGAAGGGTAATCCCCTATACACTGAAGCTTTCTTT,CASSPKGNPLYTEAFF
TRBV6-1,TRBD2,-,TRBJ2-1,TGTGCCAGCAGGGAGCGGGGGGGCTGGAATGAGCAGTTCTTC,CASRERGGWNEQFF
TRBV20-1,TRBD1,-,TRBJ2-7,TGCAGTGTCACGACAGGGGGACAGACCTACGAGCAGTACTTC,CSVTTGGQTYEQYF
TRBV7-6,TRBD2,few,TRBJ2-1,TGTGCCAGCAGCTCCCTAGCGGGGGGAGGAGACAATGAGCAGTTCTTC,CASSSLAGGGDNEQFF
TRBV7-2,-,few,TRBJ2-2,TGTGCCAGCAGCGGATGGGCCACTGCCTACACCGGGGAGCTGTTTTTT,CASSGWATAYTGELFF